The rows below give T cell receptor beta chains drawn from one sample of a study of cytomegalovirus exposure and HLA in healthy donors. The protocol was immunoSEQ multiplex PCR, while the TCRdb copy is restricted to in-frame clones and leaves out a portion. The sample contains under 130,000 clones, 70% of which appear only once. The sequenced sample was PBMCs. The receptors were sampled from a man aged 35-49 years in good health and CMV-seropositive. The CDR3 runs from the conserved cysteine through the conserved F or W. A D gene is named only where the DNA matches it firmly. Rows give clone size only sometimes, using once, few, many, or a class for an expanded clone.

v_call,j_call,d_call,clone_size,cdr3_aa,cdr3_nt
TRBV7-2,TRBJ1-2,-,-,CASSLGLGATYGYTF,TGTGCCAGCAGCTTAGGTTTAGGGGCAACGTATGGCTACACCTTC
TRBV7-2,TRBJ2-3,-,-,CASSSVRVSDTQYF,TGTGCCAGCAGCTCAGTCAGGGTGTCAGATACGCAGTATTTT
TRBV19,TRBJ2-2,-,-,CASSLNTGELFF,TGTGCCAGTAGTCTCAACACCGGGGAGCTGTTTTTT
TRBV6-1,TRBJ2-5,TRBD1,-,CASSKQGTEQETQYF,TGTGCCAGCAGTAAACAGGGGACAGAACAAGAGACCCAGTACTTC
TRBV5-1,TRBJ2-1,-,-,CASSLTQSSYNEQFF,TGCGCCAGCAGCCTTACACAGAGCTCCTACAATGAGCAGTTCTTC
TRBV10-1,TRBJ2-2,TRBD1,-,CASSETTGTGELFF,TGCGCCAGCAGTGAGACGACAGGGACCGGGGAGCTGTTTTTT
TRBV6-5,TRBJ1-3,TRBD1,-,CASSYDRVDTIYF,TGTGCCAGCAGTTACGACAGGGTGGACACCATATATTTT
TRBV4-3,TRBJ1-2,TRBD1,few,CASSPDRVDYGYTF,TGCGCCAGCAGCCCAGACAGGGTGGACTATGGCTACACCTTC
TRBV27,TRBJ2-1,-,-,CASALAFSYNEQFF,TGTGCCAGCGCCCTAGCGTTCTCCTACAATGAGCAGTTCTTC
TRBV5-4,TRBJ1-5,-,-,CASSSAEAGNQPQHF,TGTGCCAGCAGCTCCGCGGAGGCGGGCAATCAGCCCCAGCATTTT
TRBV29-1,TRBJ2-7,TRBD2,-,CSVRAGDIEQYF,TGCAGCGTTCGAGCGGGAGATATCGAGCAGTACTTC
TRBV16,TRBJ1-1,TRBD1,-,CASTLTGADTEAFF,TGTGCCAGCACCCTGACAGGGGCGGACACTGAAGCTTTCTTT
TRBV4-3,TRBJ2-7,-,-,CASSLTGGVDEQYF,TGCGCCAGCAGCCTGACAGGAGGTGTCGACGAGCAGTACTTC
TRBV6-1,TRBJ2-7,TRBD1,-,CASSAIQGATYEQYF,TGTGCCAGCAGTGCAATACAGGGGGCTACCTACGAGCAGTACTTC
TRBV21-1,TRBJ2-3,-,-,CASSLGQGSCTDTQYF,TGTGCCAGCAGCCTAGGACAGGGGTCATGCACAGATACGCAGTATTTT
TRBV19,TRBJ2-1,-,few,CASSLVSYNEQFF,TGTGCCAGTAGTCTTGTCTCCTACAATGAGCAGTTCTTC
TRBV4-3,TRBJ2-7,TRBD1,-,CASSPNRGSYEQYF,TGCGCCAGCAGCCCTAACAGGGGCTCCTACGAGCAGTACTTC
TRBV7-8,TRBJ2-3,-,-,CASSSPRRGYTQYF,TGTGCCAGCAGTTCTCCACGCCGCGGGTATACGCAGTATTTT
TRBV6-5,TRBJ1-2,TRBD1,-,CASTRRAGGSYGYTF,TGTGCCAGCACCCGAAGGGCAGGGGGTAGCTATGGCTACACCTTC
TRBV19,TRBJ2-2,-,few,CASSIGEGDGELFF,TGTGCCAGTAGTATCGGAGAGGGGGACGGGGAGCTGTTTTTT